The table lists the clone carrying this T cell receptor beta chain with a count of one. Its antigen is still unknown. An end of the junction differs from the germline gene, which may be a read error. The data originate from a study of shared clonotypes between healthy human individuals. The test was conducted at deep level. Generated by immunoSEQ multiplex PCR, the TCRdb table keeps only in-frame clones and is missing some. Of about 1,500,000 clones in the sample, approximately 96% were seen once. General observations from the study: Non-shared clonotypes showed lower generation probabilities than clonotypes common to all four donors. Generally, naive subsets (rather than memory subsets) showed larger estimated richness. Of the naive CD4 clonotypes, about 5% were shared across four donors.

The germline gives CDR1 MNHNS, CDR2 SASEGT. The CDR3 sequence is 15 residues long. This receptor was taken from a young man in good health. This chain joins TRBV6-1 and TRBJ2-1, with 9 bases fitting TRBD2. The sequencing sample was made of naive CD4+ T cells sorted from blood. Subset given: CD45RA+ positively selected. This chain's CDR3 is CASRGSGSSYNGQFF. Written as DNA, the CDR3 is TGTGCCAGCAGGGGTAGCGGGAGCTCCTACAATGGGCAGTTCTTC.